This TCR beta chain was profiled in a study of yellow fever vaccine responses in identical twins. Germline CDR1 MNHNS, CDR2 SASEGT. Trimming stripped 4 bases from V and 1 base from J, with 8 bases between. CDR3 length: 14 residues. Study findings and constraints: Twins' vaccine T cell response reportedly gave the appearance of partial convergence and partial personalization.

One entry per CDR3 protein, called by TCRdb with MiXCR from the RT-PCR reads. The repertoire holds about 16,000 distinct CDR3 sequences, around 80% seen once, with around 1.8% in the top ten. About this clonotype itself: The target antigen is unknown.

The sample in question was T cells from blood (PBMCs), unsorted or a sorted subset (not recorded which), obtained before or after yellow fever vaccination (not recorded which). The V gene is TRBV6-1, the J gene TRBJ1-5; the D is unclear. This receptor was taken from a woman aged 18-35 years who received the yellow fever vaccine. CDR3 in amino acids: CASSGGQSNQPQHF. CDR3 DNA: TGTGCCAGCAGTGGAGGCCAGAGCAATCAGCCCCAGCATTTT.